The sequence of this T cell receptor (beta chain) was determined in a study of CD8 T cells in Susac syndrome. Study-wide results and caveats: The TCR sequencing and HLA analysis in the study involved a relatively small number of individuals, as the study acknowledged.

Fulfillment of recently defined diagnostic criteria for definite or probable disease was shown by the patients with Susac syndrome. A remark on this clonotype: No antigen is known for it.

This CDR3 is 13 amino acids long. Germline-derived CDR1 and CDR2 are MGHDK and SYGVNS. Trimming removed 4 bases from V and 2 bases from J, with 9 bases in between. RNA, at about 0.45 to 1 ug, was reverse transcribed with random hexamers. immunoSEQ multiplex PCR amplified TCR beta CDR3 across 54 Vbeta, 13 Jbeta. TCRdb reprocessed the immunoSEQ multiplex PCR reads with MiXCR, giving one entry per CDR3 protein. The repertoire holds tens of thousands of distinct CDR3 sequences, with roughly 93% as singletons. This receptor was taken from a human donor with Susac syndrome. Specimen: CD4+ T cells from PBMCs. This rearrangement joins TRBV25-1 to TRBJ2-7; possible D gene TRBD1, 5 bases. CDR3 protein: CASSVGATYEQYF. Here the CDR3 DNA reads TGTGCCAGCAGTGTAGGGGCTACCTACGAGCAGTACTTC.